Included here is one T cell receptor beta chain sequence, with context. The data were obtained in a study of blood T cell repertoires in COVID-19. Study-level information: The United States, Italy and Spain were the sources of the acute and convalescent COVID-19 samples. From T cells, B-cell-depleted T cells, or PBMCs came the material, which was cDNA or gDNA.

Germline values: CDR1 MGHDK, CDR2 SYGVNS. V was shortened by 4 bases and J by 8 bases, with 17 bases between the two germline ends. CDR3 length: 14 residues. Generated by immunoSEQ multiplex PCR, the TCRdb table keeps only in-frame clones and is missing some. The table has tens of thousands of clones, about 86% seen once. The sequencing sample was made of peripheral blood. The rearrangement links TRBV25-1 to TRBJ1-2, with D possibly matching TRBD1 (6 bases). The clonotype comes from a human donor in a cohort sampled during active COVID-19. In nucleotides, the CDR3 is TGTGCCAGCAGTGCATGGGGGGGGGCAGGCGGCTACACCTTC. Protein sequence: CASSAWGGAGGYTF.